The clone carrying this T cell receptor (beta chain) was observed a few times. Its specificity is unknown. The data were taken from a study of human T cells and chemical hapten exposure. General study findings and limits: Alopecia was present in the donors, so their immune response may differ from healthy people's. High-frequency TCRs, those above 1 in 1000, stayed the same after DPC sensitization.

Documented time point: patch test 1, 2 weeks after DPC sensitization. Documented treatment: therapeutic diphenylcyclopropenone sensitization with weekly scalp DPC. Unique molecular identifiers were attached to individual cDNA molecules during library preparation. Each CDR3 protein is one row after TCRdb ran MiXCR on the RACE reads. Of around 380,000 distinct CDR3 sequences listed, 4% to 5.5% were seen once; the top ten hold under 3%. V was clipped by 5 bases and J by 2 bases, with 8 bases between them. In germline, CDR1 is SGHRS, CDR2 YFSETQ. This CDR3 has 12 residues. The clonotype originates from a woman between 45 and 60 years old with alopecia areata. Some clones in this sample may be carry-over from other donors' samples. The chain joins TRBV5-1 to TRBJ2-7; D remains unclear. Sample: whole blood, taken in connection with sensitization to the hapten diphenylcyclopropenone (DPC). Here the CDR3 DNA reads TGCGCCAGCAGGGACCCAACCTACGAGCAGTACTTC. As protein: CASRDPTYEQYF.